This TCR beta chain derives from a study of long-term antiretroviral therapy in people with HIV (dated by TCRdb to between 2022 and 2023). For the wider study: The earliest samples were collected about a decade before the 2015 WHO recommendation for immediate ART, when ART was typically delayed until CD4 counts fell. A retrospective serial study tested whether changes in peripheral blood TRB repertoire composition and diversity were associated with ART initiation and durable HIV suppression. A total of around 190 cryopreserved PBMC samples came from around 30 adults with confirmed HIV infection and were collected serially over a mean of roughly 6 years (range 1-12). Among the 30 or so participants with HIV, around ten were female. No cross-contamination during QIAcube processing was shown when test extractions of a monoclonal T-cell line were performed alongside around 30 polyclonal samples. Results the study describes overall, beyond this receptor: A significant increase in TRB diversity was found to be associated with ART initiation, although TRB diversity was observed to remain significantly below that of transplant donor controls even after long-term ART. Compared with controls, HIV repertoires had narrower CDR3 length ranges, and the network structure pointed to an antigen-experienced repertoire that shifted only slightly toward naive after ART. The samples span the years 2004 to 2017, and the ART regimens used may be less effective than current regimens. No data were available on ART adherence, viral resistance or therapy changes, limiting inferences about post-ART repertoire changes. Limited PBMC availability meant only the TCR beta chain was sequenced, without alpha chain pairing. Because pre-ART samples had limited cell numbers, unsorted PBMC were profiled rather than sorted CD4+ and CD8+ T cells. Expanded TRB clones identified before ART initiation dominated the repertoire at all time points, although this dominance fluctuated and declined in many PLHIV after ART.

Turning to this clone: Its binding antigen is unknown. No base quality values were provided; no much bigger clone lies one nucleotide off.

CDR1 and CDR2, looked up from the germline V gene, are MNHEY and SVGAGI. The CDR3 contains 10 residues, cysteine and phenylalanine counted. CDR3 DNA only is kept here, 30 bases in frame from base 1. The V end loses 11 bases and the J end loses 4 bases, and a stretch of 8 bases separates them. Participants were included only if at least one PBMC sample before ART initiation and at least two post-ART samples were available. Treatment was received in the United States of America by all participants with HIV. Cryopreserved samples of about 0.95-11 million PBMC were thawed and washed before DNA extraction. At the time of the earliest PBMC sample, participants with HIV were aged between roughly 20 and 55 years. PBMC samples were contributed by each participant from 1-4 timepoints before ART initiation and 2-8 timepoints after ART initiation, with a median of 7 samples. For every participant, serial HIV viral load, CD4+ T-cell count, ART history and demographic data were obtained. Using a Qiagen kit on a QIAcube, genomic DNA was extracted from unsorted PBMC, with samples processed in batches of 12.

The immunoSEQ hsTCRB v3.0 assay was used at survey level resolution to sequence the TRB variable region. The targeted TRB sequencing depth was about 40,000-55,000 T-cell genomes per sample. Pooled TRB libraries were sequenced on an Illumina MiSeq with a v3 150-cycle kit. In the original analysis: Analysis of repertoires was carried out in R inside a reproducible Nextflow workflow spanning QC, data transformation and analysis. LymphoSeq2, an R package for AIRR-Seq data exploration, was used to implement custom analyses. Several samples yielding fewer than 5000 total TRB sequences were excluded, leaving 150 to 200 analyzed HIV repertoires. Among the roughly 200 retained HIV repertoires, 55 to 60 were collected before ART initiation and approximately 130 after ART initiation. Each repertoire was downsampled to 5000 TRB nucleotide sequences, and summary statistics were averaged across 100 downsampling iterations. Only TRB sequences with CDR3 regions of at least seven amino acids were retained for analysis. Diversity was measured with a Shannon entropy-derived clonality score and the Gini coefficient. In the repertoire networks, any two of the top 5000 CDR3 amino acid sequences were connected whenever the two sequences differed by an edit distance of one. For TRB CDR3 amino acid sequences, antigen specificity groups and MHC restriction were predicted with GLIPH2. Known CMV, EBV, HIV or tissue antigen associations were flagged by matching CDR3 amino acid sequences against VDJdb and McPAS-TCR. Pre-ART, post-ART and control groups were compared with Wilcoxon signed-rank tests and Holm-Bonferroni correction. As stored in TCRdb, this immuneACCESS dataset retains in-frame rearrangements with V and J assigned. A fraction of the clones does not appear; measured against another copy, unresolved V genes explain less than half of the discrepancy, and the remainder lacks a known reason. The V and J calls and clone size come from that table; D and trimming were worked out from the DNA. This sample comprises roughly 13,000 clones, around 77% of them detected only once. The biggest ten clones account for roughly an eighth of the sample.

The sequence derives from a woman aged 18-29 years with HIV. The specimen comprised unsorted PBMCs, sampled 1.3 years after starting antiretroviral therapy. The chain is made from TRBV6-5 and TRBJ1-2, with no D gene named confidently. CDR3 protein: CARASYGYTF. In nucleotides, the sequence is TGTGCCCGAGCATCCTATGGCTACACCTTC.